Presented here are 6 T cell receptor beta chains from one specimen sequenced in a study of blood T cell repertoires in COVID-19. Method: immunoSEQ multiplex PCR; TCRdb's copy keeps in-frame clones and lacks some. Among about 260,000 clones listed, about 86% were seen once. Material: peripheral blood. Receptors originate from a man aged 25 to 45 with active or convalescent COVID-19.

The chain carries TRBV6-5 and TRBJ1-2, with a possible D match to TRBD1 (6 bases). V lost 6 bases and J lost 7, with 18 bases in between. The germline gives CDR1 MNHEY, CDR2 SVGAGI. This CDR3 is built from 14 residues. The CDR3 coding sequence is TGTGCCAGCAGAGCGAACAGGGCAGCTGCTGGCTACACCTTC. Encoded protein: CASRANRAAAGYTF.

This clone was counted only a few times. J is TRBJ2-3 and V is TRBV6-1, with 7 bases identical to TRBD2. From germline, CDR1 is MNHNS and CDR2 SASEGT. The V gene end was trimmed by 3 bases and the J gene end by 2 bases; junction bases not matched to a gene: 8. There are 16 residues in the CDR3. CDR3 DNA: TGTGCCAGCAGTGATCGATGGGGGGGATCCACAGATACGCAGTATTTT. This gives the protein CASSDRWGGSTDTQYF.

V usage is TRBV6-5 and J usage is TRBJ1-1, with a possible D match to TRBD1 (5 bases). This CDR3 comprises 14 residues. V dropped 5 bases and J dropped 6 bases, with 16 bases sitting between them. Germline-derived CDR1 and CDR2 are MNHEY and SVGAGI. The CDR3 nucleotides read TGTGCCAGCAGTCTGCGGGGGACGAAGGCTGAAGCTTTCTTT. This codes for CASSLRGTKAEAFF.

Here the CDR3 reads CASSTSVPVPKTQYF. The CDR3 DNA is TGTGCCAGTAGTACCTCCGTCCCGGTACCTAAGACCCAGTACTTC. This rearrangement joins TRBV19 to TRBJ2-5; no clear D. The V gene's germline CDR1 is LNHDA and CDR2 SQIVND (reference sequence). The CDR3 has 15 residues. Trimming took off 4 bases at V and 6 bases at J, with 18 bases between the two ends.

DNA for the CDR3: TGCGCCAGCAGCCAAGATTTGGGGGGAGCCTACAATGAGCAGTTCTTC. This gives the protein CASSQDLGGAYNEQFF. The genes are TRBV4-3 and TRBJ2-1; D perhaps matches TRBD2 (6 bases). The V and J ends lost 0 bases and 2 bases respectively, with 11 bases between them. Germline V gene data show CDR1 as LGHNA and CDR2 as YSLEER. The CDR3 consists of 16 residues.

V gene TRBV11-2 combines with J gene TRBJ2-1; TRBD1 might be the D (6 bases). The CDR3 loop spans 15 amino acids. Deletions cut 5 bases from V and 1 base from J, with 12 bases between. Per the germline V gene, CDR1 is SGHAT and CDR2 is FQNNGV. The CDR3 sequence: CASSREGESYNEQFF. CDR3 DNA: TGTGCCAGCAGCCGAGAGGGGGAATCCTACAATGAGCAGTTCTTC.